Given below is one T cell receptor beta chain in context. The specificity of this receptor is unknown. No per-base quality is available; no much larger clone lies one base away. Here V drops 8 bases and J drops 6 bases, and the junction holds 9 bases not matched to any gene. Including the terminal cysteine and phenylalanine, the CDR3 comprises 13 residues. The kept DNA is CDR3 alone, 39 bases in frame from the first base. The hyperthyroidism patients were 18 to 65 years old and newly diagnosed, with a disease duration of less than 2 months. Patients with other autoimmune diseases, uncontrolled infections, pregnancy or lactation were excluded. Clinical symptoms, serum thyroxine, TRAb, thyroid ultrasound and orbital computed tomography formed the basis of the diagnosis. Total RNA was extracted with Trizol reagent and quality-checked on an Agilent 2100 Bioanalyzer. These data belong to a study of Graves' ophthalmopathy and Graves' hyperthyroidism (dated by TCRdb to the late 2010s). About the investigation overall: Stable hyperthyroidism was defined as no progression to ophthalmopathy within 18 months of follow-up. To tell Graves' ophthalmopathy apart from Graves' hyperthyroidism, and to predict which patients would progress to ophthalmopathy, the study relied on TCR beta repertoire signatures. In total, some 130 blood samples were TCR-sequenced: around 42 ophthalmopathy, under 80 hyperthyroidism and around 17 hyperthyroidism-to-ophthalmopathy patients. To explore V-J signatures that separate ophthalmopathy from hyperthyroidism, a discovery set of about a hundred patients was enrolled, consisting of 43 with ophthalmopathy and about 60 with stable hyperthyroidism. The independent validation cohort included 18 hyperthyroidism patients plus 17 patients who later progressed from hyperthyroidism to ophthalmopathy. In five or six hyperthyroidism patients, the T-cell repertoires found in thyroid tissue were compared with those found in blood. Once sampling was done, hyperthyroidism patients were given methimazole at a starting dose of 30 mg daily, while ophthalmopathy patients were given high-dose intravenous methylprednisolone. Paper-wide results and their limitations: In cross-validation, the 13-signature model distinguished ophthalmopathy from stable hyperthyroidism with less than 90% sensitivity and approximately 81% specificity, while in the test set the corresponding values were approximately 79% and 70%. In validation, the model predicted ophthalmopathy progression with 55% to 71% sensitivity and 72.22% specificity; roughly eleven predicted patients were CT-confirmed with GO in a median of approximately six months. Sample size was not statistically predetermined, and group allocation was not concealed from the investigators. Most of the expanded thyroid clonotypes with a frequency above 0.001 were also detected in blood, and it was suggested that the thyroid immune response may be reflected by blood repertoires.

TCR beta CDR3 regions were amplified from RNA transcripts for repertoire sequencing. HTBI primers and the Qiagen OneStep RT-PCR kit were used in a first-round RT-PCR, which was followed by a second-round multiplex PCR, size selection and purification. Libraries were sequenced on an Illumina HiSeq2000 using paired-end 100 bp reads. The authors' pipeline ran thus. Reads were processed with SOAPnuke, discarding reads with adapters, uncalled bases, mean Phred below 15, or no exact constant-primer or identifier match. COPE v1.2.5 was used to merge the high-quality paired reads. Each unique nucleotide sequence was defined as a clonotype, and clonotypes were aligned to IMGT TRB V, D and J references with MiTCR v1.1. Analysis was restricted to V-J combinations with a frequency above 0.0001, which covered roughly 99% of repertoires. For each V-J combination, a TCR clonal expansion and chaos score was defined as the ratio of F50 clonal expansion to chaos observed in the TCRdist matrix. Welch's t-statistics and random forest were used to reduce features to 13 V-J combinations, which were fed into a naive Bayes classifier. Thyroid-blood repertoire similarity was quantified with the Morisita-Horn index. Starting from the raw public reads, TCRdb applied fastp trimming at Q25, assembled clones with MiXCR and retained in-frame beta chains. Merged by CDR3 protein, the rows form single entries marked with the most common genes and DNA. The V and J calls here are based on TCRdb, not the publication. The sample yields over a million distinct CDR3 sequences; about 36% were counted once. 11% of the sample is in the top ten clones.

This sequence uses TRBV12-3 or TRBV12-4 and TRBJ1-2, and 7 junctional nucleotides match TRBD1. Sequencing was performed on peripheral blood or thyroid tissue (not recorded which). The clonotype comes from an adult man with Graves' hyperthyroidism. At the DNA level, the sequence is TGTGCCAGCTACGAGACAGGGAAGGATGGCTACACCTTC. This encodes CASYETGKDGYTF.